The following is a T cell receptor beta chain sequence with its context. The data derive from a study of blood T cell repertoires in COVID-19. Study summary: Sources were T cells, B-cell-depleted T cells, or PBMCs; the material itself was cDNA or gDNA.

There are 17 residues in the CDR3. Losses at the gene ends were 6 bases for V and 1 base for J; bases not matched to a gene: 13. Germline CDR1 is LNHDA and CDR2 is SQIVND (reference sequence). Method: immunoSEQ multiplex PCR; TCRdb's copy keeps in-frame clones and lacks some. The sample contains nearly 200,000 clones, 82% of which appear only once. The receptor was derived from a human donor with acute or convalescent COVID-19. The donor label of this sample is uncertain. V and J are TRBV19 and TRBJ2-3; 7 positions agree with TRBD2. Material for sequencing was peripheral blood. CDR3 protein: CASSTTGGTPGTDTQYF. The CDR3 nucleotides read TGTGCCAGTAGCACAACCGGGGGGACCCCGGGCACAGATACGCAGTATTTT.